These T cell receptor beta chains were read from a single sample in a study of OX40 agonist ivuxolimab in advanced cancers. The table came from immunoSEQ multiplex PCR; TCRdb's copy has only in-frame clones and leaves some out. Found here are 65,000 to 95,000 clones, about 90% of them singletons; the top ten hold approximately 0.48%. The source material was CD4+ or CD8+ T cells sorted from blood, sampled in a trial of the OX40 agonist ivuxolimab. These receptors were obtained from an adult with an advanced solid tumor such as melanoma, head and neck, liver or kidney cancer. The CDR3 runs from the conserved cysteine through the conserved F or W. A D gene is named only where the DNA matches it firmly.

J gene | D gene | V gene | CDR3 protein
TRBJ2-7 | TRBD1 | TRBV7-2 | CASTLGGTGAYEQYF
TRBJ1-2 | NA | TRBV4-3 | CASSHPAGNGYTF
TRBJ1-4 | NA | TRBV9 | CASSVAGGATKLFF
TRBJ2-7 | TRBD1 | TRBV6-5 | CASSYGQGAMYEQYF
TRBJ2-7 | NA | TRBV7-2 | CASSFPPPPYEQYF
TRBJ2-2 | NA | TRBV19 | CASSGRTNTGELFF
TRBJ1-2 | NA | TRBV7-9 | CASSLEFTANYGYTF
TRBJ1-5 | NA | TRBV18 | CASSPSVGHGNQPQHF
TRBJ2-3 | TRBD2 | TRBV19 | CASKSETSGTDTQYF
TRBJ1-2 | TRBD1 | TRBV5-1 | CASSPDRLNYGYTF
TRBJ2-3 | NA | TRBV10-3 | CAINPGGIGTDTQYF
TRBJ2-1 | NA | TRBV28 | CASKGGTYNEQFF
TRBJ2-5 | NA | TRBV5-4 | CASSSDFRGTQYF